One and the same sample provided the 5 T cell receptor beta chains below, sequenced in a study of CD8 T cells in ankylosing spondylitis. TCRdb reanalysed the 5' RACE reads using MiXCR and keeps one entry per CDR3 protein. The table lists more than 150,000 distinct CDR3 sequences, over 10% of them singletons. The sequencing input was blood, either unsorted or a sorted T cell fraction (not recorded which). These receptor sequences come from a female donor with ankylosing spondylitis or in good health (not recorded which).

This clonotype has ten or more counts. This chain joins TRBV11-1 and TRBJ2-2, with unresolved D. Germline-derived CDR1 and CDR2 are SGHAT and FQDESV (reference sequence). V lost 8 bases and J lost 4, with 8 bases in between. The CDR3 length is 12 residues. The DNA for the CDR3 is TGTGCCAGCCAGCGCGTCACCGGGGAGCTGTTTTTT. Translation gives CASQRVTGELFF.

This clonotype was detected many times. The chain is built from TRBV6-2 or TRBV6-3 and TRBJ1-1, with a possible D match to TRBD1 (5 bases). Trimming took 5 bases from V and 5 from J, leaving 12 bases between them. The CDR3 totals 13 residues. CDR1 MNHEY and CDR2 SVGEGT come from the germline V gene. In nucleotides, the CDR3 is TGTGCCAGCAGTCCGGTTCGGGGGACTGAAGCTTTCTTT. It is translated as CASSPVRGTEAFF.

This sequence joins TRBV11-3 and TRBJ2-5; D assignment may be TRBD1 or TRBD2 (5 bases each). The CDR3 covers 14 residues. Trimming left V 1 base short and J 4 bases short, with 10 bases between. The V gene's germline CDR1 is SGHNT and CDR2 YENEEA. CDR3 nucleotide sequence: TGTGCCAGCAGCTTAGGACCAGGGAGAGAGACCCAGTACTTC. This codes for CASSLGPGRETQYF.

About this clonotype: A much larger clone is a single base away; this may be a read error. The chain uses TRBV5-5 and TRBJ2-1; D is possibly TRBD1 or TRBD2 (5 bases each). CDR3 length: 14 amino acids. Germline loops: CDR1 SGHKS, CDR2 YYEKEE (reference sequence). V dropped 9 bases and J dropped 3 bases, with 16 bases sitting between them. CDR3 sequence reads: CANILGDFYNEQFF. The CDR3 coding sequence is TGTGCCAACATTCTGGGGGATTTCTACAATGAGCAGTTCTTC.

This clonotype was seen ten or more times. J is TRBJ2-5 and V is TRBV20-1, with 7 bases lining up with TRBD1. J was trimmed by 1 base and V by 4 bases; bases with no gene match: 3. Per the germline V gene, CDR1 is DFQATT and CDR2 is SNEGSKA (reference sequence). This CDR3 region has 13 residues. For the CDR3, the DNA is TGCAGTGCTAACCGGGACAGCCAAGAGACCCAGTACTTC. Protein sequence: CSANRDSQETQYF.